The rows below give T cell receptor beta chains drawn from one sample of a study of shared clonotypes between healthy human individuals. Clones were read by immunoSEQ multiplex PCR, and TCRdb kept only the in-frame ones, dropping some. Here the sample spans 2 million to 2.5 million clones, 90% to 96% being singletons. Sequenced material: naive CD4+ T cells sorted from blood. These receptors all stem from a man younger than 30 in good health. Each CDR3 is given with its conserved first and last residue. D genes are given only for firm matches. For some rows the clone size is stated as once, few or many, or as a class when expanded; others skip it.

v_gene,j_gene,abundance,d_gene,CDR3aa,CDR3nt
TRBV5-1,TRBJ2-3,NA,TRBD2,CASSLVDRLAGTDTQYF,TGCGCCAGCAGCTTGGTTGATCGACTAGCGGGTACAGATACGCAGTATTTT
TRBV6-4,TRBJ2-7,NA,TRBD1,CASSDMGQTYEQYF,TGTGCCAGCAGTGACATGGGACAGACCTACGAGCAGTACTTC
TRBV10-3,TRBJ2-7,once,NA,CAISESERLGYEQYF,TGTGCCATCAGTGAGTCGGAGAGGTTGGGATACGAGCAGTACTTC
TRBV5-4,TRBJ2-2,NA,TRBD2,CASSTLSGRVNTGELFF,TGTGCCAGCAGCACACTTAGCGGGAGGGTTAACACCGGGGAGCTGTTTTTT
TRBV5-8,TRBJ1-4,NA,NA,CASSLAITVAGEKLFF,TGTGCCAGCAGCTTGGCAATCACGGTGGCGGGTGAAAAACTGTTTTTT
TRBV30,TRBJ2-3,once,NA,CAWSVGNTQYF,TGTGCCTGGAGTGTAGGGAATACGCAGTATTTT
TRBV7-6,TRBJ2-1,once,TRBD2,CASSSPLSGSRDEQFF,TGTGCCAGCAGCTCTCCCCTTAGCGGGAGTCGGGATGAGCAGTTCTTC
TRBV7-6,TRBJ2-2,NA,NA,CASSLADSGELFF,TGTGCCAGCAGCTTAGCAGACTCCGGGGAGCTGTTTTTT
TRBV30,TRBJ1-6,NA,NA,CAWSGVGGSPLHF,TGTGCCTGGAGTGGTGTGGGTGGTTCACCCCTCCACTTT
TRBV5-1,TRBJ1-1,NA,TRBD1,CASSADRGRITEAFF,TGCGCCAGCAGCGCGGACAGGGGGCGGATCACTGAAGCTTTCTTT
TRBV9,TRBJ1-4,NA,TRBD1,CASSIRTGTNEKLFF,TGTGCCAGCAGCATTCGGACAGGGACTAATGAAAAACTGTTTTTT
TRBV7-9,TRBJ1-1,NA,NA,CASSLIIPGEAFF,TGTGCCAGCAGCTTAATTATCCCGGGTGAAGCTTTCTTT
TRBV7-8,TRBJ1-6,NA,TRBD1,CASSPDRNNSPLHF,TGTGCCAGCAGCCCGGACAGGAATAATTCACCCCTCCACTTT
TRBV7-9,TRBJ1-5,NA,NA,CASSFPGSNQPQHF,TGTGCCAGCAGCTTCCCCGGTAGCAATCAGCCTCAGCATTTT
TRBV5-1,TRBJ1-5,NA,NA,CASSLLGEGNQPQHF,TGCGCCAGCAGCTTGCTGGGGGAAGGCAATCAGCCCCAGCATTTT